This TCR beta chain was captured by sequencing in a study of blood T cell repertoires in COVID-19. Study in general: Samples representing acute and convalescent COVID-19 were sourced from the United States, Italy and Spain. In each case, the material was cDNA or gDNA derived from T cells, B-cell-depleted T cells, or PBMCs.

Per the original methods: Reference gene primers were amplified, and this amplification served to estimate nucleated cell counts. The table came from immunoSEQ multiplex PCR; TCRdb's copy has only in-frame clones and leaves some out. V, J and clone size reflect that table, while D and trimming were determined from the DNA. The sample yields about 74,000 clones, approximately 90% seen once. The V gene's germline CDR1 is LNHDA and CDR2 SQIVND (reference sequence). Trimming stripped 5 bases from V and 3 bases from J, with 11 bases between. CDR3 length: 14 residues. The sample consisted of peripheral blood. J is TRBJ1-5 and V is TRBV19; D might be TRBD1 (5 bases). The TCR was taken from a man between 65 and 85 years old with active or convalescent COVID-19. CDR3 coding DNA: TGTGCCAGTAGTGCAGGGACTAACAATCAGCCCCAGCATTTT. Translation: CASSAGTNNQPQHF.